A selection of T cell receptor beta chains follows, all from one sample in a study of CD4+ T cells in melanoma. Assay used: immunoSEQ multiplex PCR; TCRdb lists only in-frame clones, some missing. Seen here are more than 8,500 clones, 69% observed once, and the top ten hold roughly 21%. The sample was peripheral blood. The receptor source for this set is a human donor with melanoma. The CDR3 runs from the conserved cysteine through the conserved F or W. D genes are given only for firm matches. The listing skips clone size in some rows; elsewhere it reads once, few, many or a size class.

J gene	D gene	clone size	V gene	CDR3 DNA	CDR3 protein
TRBJ1-1	TRBD1	NA	TRBV7-9	TGTGCCAGCAGCTCGAGGGACAGGCCGAGAATGAACACTGAAGCTTTCTTT	CASSSRDRPRMNTEAFF
TRBJ2-7	TRBD1	NA	TRBV7-9	TGTGCCAGCAGCACCCTATGGGGACAGGGGGTGGTTGAGAGCGAGCAGTACTTC	CASSTLWGQGVVESEQYF
TRBJ1-1	NA	few	TRBV7-9	TGTGCCAGCAGCCGGAACAGGGATACTGAAGCTTTCTTT	CASSRNRDTEAFF
TRBJ2-5	NA	NA	TRBV7-8	TGTGCCAGCAGCCTGGCAGGGGGGCGGGGCCAAGAGACCCAGTACTTC	CASSLAGGRGQETQYF
TRBJ2-7	TRBD1	NA	TRBV28	TGTGCCAGCAGTGCGGGACAGGGCTACGAGCAGTACTTC	CASSAGQGYEQYF
TRBJ1-5	NA	medium-sized	TRBV19	TGTGCCAGTAGACAGGGTTATAGCAATCAGCCCCAGCATTTT	CASRQGYSNQPQHF
TRBJ2-7	NA	once	TRBV7-8	TGTGCCAGCAGCTTAGGTCAGTCTTATGCCTACGAGCAGTACTTC	CASSLGQSYAYEQYF
TRBJ2-1	NA	NA	TRBV29-1	TGCAGCGTTGCGATGGGGTACGGTGAGCAGTTCTTC	CSVAMGYGEQFF
TRBJ2-7	NA	few	TRBV5-4	TGTGCCAGCAGCTTGGGTGGGGGATCCTACGAGCAGTACTTC	CASSLGGGSYEQYF
TRBJ2-7	NA	few	TRBV7-2	TGTGCCAGCAGCTTAAGGGCCCTGGGGGGCGCGATCGAGCAGTACTTC	CASSLRALGGAIEQYF
TRBJ2-2	TRBD1	NA	TRBV30	TGTGCCTGGAGTGTACTTATAGGGGGCCCAGGGGAACACCGGGGAGCTGTTTTT	CAWSVLIGGPGEHRGAVF
TRBJ2-5	NA	NA	TRBV14	TGTGCCAGCAGCCAAGTGTGGGGAGAGACCCAGTACTTC	CASSQVWGETQYF
TRBJ1-4	TRBD1	once	TRBV7-9	TGTGCCAGCAGCGTTTCGACAGGGTCCCTTAATGAAAAACTGTTTTTT	CASSVSTGSLNEKLFF
TRBJ1-3	NA	NA	TRBV7-9	TGTGCCAGCCGCCCAGGAGGGGGAAACACCATATATTTT	CASRPGGGNTIYF
TRBJ2-1	NA	few	TRBV6-4	TGTGCCAGCAGCGCCGAGGGGGGTTTGAACAATGAGCAGTTCTTC	CASSAEGGLNNEQFF
TRBJ2-3	TRBD1	NA	TRBV7-9	TGTGCCAGCAGCCCGGGACAGTATAGCACAGATACGCAGTATTTT	CASSPGQYSTDTQYF
TRBJ2-3	TRBD2	once	TRBV19	TGTGCCAGTAGTATAGGATCTAGCGGGGGACCAGATACGCAGTATTTT	CASSIGSSGGPDTQYF
TRBJ2-7	NA	NA	TRBV6-1	TGTGCCAGCAGTGGGAAATGGCTGCCCTACGAGCAGTACTTC	CASSGKWLPYEQYF
TRBJ2-7	TRBD1	NA	TRBV4-1	TGCGCCAGCAGCCAAGATCCTGGGACAGATCTCTACGAGCAGTACTTC	CASSQDPGTDLYEQYF
TRBJ2-7	TRBD1	NA	TRBV27	TGTGCCAGCAGTTCCCGGGACAGGGCCACCTACGAGCAGTACTTC	CASSSRDRATYEQYF
TRBJ1-1	TRBD1	NA	TRBV7-9	TGTGCCAGCAGCGAAGAATCCCTTGGACAGGGTGGTGAAGCTTTCTTT	CASSEESLGQGGEAFF
TRBJ1-2	TRBD1	NA	TRBV27	TGTGCCAGCAGTTCGGCAGGGGGCTATGGCTACACCTTC	CASSSAGGYGYTF
TRBJ2-3	TRBD2	NA	TRBV5-1	TGCGCCAGCAGCTTGGGTGCGGGGGGGCGCGGCACAGATACGCAGTATTTT	CASSLGAGGRGTDTQYF
TRBJ2-7	NA	few	TRBV7-9	TGTGCCAGCAGCCCGGCCCGAGGCGAGCAGTACTTC	CASSPARGEQYF
TRBJ1-1	NA	NA	TRBV11-2	TGTGCCAGCTTTAAGGGTTTGGAAGCTTTCTTT	CASFKGLEAFF
TRBJ2-3	NA	NA	TRBV7-2	TGTGCCAGCAGCGGAAGGACAGAGCCAGATACGCAGTATTTT	CASSGRTEPDTQYF
TRBJ2-1	NA	many	TRBV30	TGTGCCTGGAGTTCTACCCCGAGTGAGCAGTTCTTC	CAWSSTPSEQFF
TRBJ1-4	NA	NA	TRBV7-9	TGTGCCAGCAGTCACGGAGGAGCCTCTACAACTAATGAAAAACTGTTTTTT	CASSHGGASTTNEKLFF
TRBJ2-5	NA	NA	TRBV5-5	TGTGCCAGCAGCCCGAGGGAAGTGGTCCAAGAGACCCAGTACTTC	CASSPREVVQETQYF
TRBJ2-7	NA	few	TRBV2	TGTGCCAGCGGAGCCGGGACCTACGAGCAGTACTTC	CASGAGTYEQYF
TRBJ1-1	NA	few	TRBV29-1	TGCAGCGTAGACAGAGTCCTTGAAGCTTTCTTT	CSVDRVLEAFF
TRBJ1-1	NA	NA	TRBV5-4	TGTGCCAGCAGCTTGGGGGTGGCGGGAGCTGAAGCTTTCTTT	CASSLGVAGAEAFF
TRBJ2-7	TRBD1	NA	TRBV10-2	TGCGCCAGCAGCGCCGCAGCCGGGACAGGGGTCGAGCAGTACTTC	CASSAAAGTGVEQYF
TRBJ1-3	NA	NA	TRBV5-8	TGTGCCAGCAGCCAAGAAAGTGGGGGGCTAGGAAACACCATATATTTT	CASSQESGGLGNTIYF
TRBJ1-4	TRBD1	NA	TRBV19	TGTGCCAGTACTTCTCAGGGGGGTTTCGATGAAAAACTGTTTTTT	CASTSQGGFDEKLFF
TRBJ1-1	NA	NA	TRBV5-1	TGCGCCAGCAGCTCGTACGTTCCCACTGAAGCTTTCTTT	CASSSYVPTEAFF
TRBJ1-2	TRBD1	NA	TRBV7-2	TGTGCCAGCAGCTTAGCCCCCGGGACAGGGGGGTATGGCTACACCTTC	CASSLAPGTGGYGYTF
TRBJ2-5	NA	NA	TRBV11-2	TGTGCCAGCAGCCAAACCCGACCCGCAGGAGGTCAAGAGACCCAGTACTTC	CASSQTRPAGGQETQYF
TRBJ2-1	TRBD2	NA	TRBV7-3	TGTGCCAGCAGCTTAACGTTGGGGACTACCTACAATGAGCAGTTCTTC	CASSLTLGTTYNEQFF
TRBJ2-2	TRBD1	NA	TRBV2	TGTGCCAGCAGTGGTACAGGGGGCCGATCCGGGGAGCTGTTTTTT	CASSGTGGRSGELFF
TRBJ2-3	NA	medium-sized	TRBV11-3	TGTGCCAGCAGCGGAAGGACAGAGCCAGATACGCAGTATTTT	CASSGRTEPDTQYF
TRBJ2-5	TRBD2	NA	TRBV4-1	TGCGCCAGCAGCGGACTAGCGGGGGGACAGTACCAAGAGACCCAGTACTTC	CASSGLAGGQYQETQYF
TRBJ2-7	NA	few	TRBV5-6	TGTGCCAGCAGCCCCCAGGGGGGAGGATCGAGGGAGCAGTACTTC	CASSPQGGGSREQYF
TRBJ2-2	TRBD2	NA	TRBV7-2	TGTGCCAGCAGCTTGGCCGGGACTAGCGGAAACACCGGGGAGCTGTTTTTT	CASSLAGTSGNTGELFF
TRBJ2-5	NA	NA	TRBV6-1	TGTGCCAGCAGTTCAATTCGGACGGCGAGGGTGACCCAGTACTTC	CASSSIRTARVTQYF
TRBJ1-6	NA	NA	TRBV27	TGTGCCAGCTCGGAGTTCATGGCGTCTTTAAATTCACCCCTCCACTTT	CASSEFMASLNSPLHF
TRBJ2-3	NA	NA	TRBV28	TGTGCCAGCAGTTTTGAGGGGCGGGGGCTTCGTTCAACCACAGATACGCAGTATTTT	CASSFEGRGLRSTTDTQYF
TRBJ2-7	TRBD2	NA	TRBV18	TGTGCCAGCTCACCACTGGCTAGCGGGGCCCTCCCCTACGAGCAGTACTTC	CASSPLASGALPYEQYF
TRBJ2-7	NA	NA	TRBV6-6	TGTGCCAGCAGTTCGCGACAGGCCTACGAGCAGTACTTC	CASSSRQAYEQYF
TRBJ1-1	NA	NA	TRBV5-8	TGTGCCAGCAGGCGGGCAGCCCCGGGAGCTTTCTTT	CASRRAAPGAFF
TRBJ2-7	TRBD1	NA	TRBV5-5	TGTGCCAGCAGCCTCCATGGACAGGGGGCGACCCTCTCCTACGAGCAGTACTTC	CASSLHGQGATLSYEQYF
TRBJ2-7	TRBD1	NA	TRBV13	TGTGCCAGCAGCGTATCGAACAGGGGTTGGACCTACGAGCAGTACTTC	CASSVSNRGWTYEQYF
TRBJ2-3	NA	NA	TRBV18	TGTGCCAGCTCACCGGGTAGGGTCACAGATACGCAGTATTTT	CASSPGRVTDTQYF
TRBJ2-7	TRBD1	NA	TRBV7-9	TGTGCCAGCAGCAGGGGGCTTAGGACCTACGAGCAGTACTTC	CASSRGLRTYEQYF
TRBJ2-2	NA	NA	TRBV9	TGTGCCAGCGCGAAGGACGGAGGCACCGGGGAGCTGTTTTTT	CASAKDGGTGELFF
TRBJ1-3	NA	NA	TRBV7-2	TGTGCCAGCAGCTTAGGTGACTCGGGCGGCGGAAACACCATATATTTT	CASSLGDSGGGNTIYF
TRBJ1-5	NA	NA	TRBV19	TGTGCCAGTAGTATATTGGTCAATCAGCCCCAGCATTTT	CASSILVNQPQHF